The next 15 T cell receptor beta chains were all read from a single sample in a study of neurological immune-mediated disorders. TCRdb re-analysed the 5' RACE reads in MiXCR, keeping a single row per CDR3 protein. Of about 39,000 distinct CDR3 sequences in the sample, 7% to 8.5% were seen once. The specimen was CD4+ T cells from blood. These receptors all stem from a man between 50 and 59 years old in good health.

This clonotype was detected ten times or more. The chain uses TRBV20-1 and TRBJ2-7, with 10 nucleotides matching TRBD2. Germline CDR1 DFQATT, CDR2 SNEGSKA (reference sequence). The CDR3 runs to 14 residues. J lost 3 bases, V lost 2 bases, and 4 bases had no gene match. CDR3 in amino acids: CSARRPSGSYEQYF. In nucleotides, the CDR3 is TGCAGTGCTAGAAGGCCTAGCGGGAGCTACGAGCAGTACTTC.

This clonotype was detected many times. This sequence joins TRBV20-1 and TRBJ2-1, with D tentatively TRBD1 or TRBD2 (5 bases each). Trimming left V 3 bases short and J 0 bases short, with 6 bases between. Germline loops: CDR1 DFQATT, CDR2 SNEGSKA (reference sequence). There are 13 residues in the CDR3. The CDR3 region is CSARGDSYNEQFF. In DNA form, the CDR3 reads TGCAGTGCTAGGGGGGACTCCTACAATGAGCAGTTCTTC.

The chain employs TRBV4-1 and TRBJ2-2; either TRBD1 or TRBD2 may supply D (6 bases each). This CDR3 is built from 17 residues. Trimming stripped 4 bases from V and 4 bases from J, with 19 bases between. Germline V gene sequence: CDR1 MGHRA, CDR2 YSYEKL. The CDR3 sequence: CASSRKTSEGVTGELFF. Written as DNA, the CDR3 is TGCGCCAGCAGCCGAAAAACCTCGGAGGGGGTCACCGGGGAGCTGTTTTTT.

This clonotype was picked up many times. V is TRBV3-1 and J is TRBJ1-1; D ambiguous. V was pared by 1 base and J by 1 base, with 7 bases between. There are 14 residues in the CDR3. Germline-derived CDR1 and CDR2 are LGHDT and YNNKEL (reference sequence). CDR3 sequence (DNA): TGTGCCAGCAGCCAAGGTTGGGGGAACACTGAAGCTTTCTTT. Encoded protein: CASSQGWGNTEAFF.

Ten or more counts support this clonotype. The genes are TRBV29-1 and TRBJ2-7; either TRBD1 or TRBD2 may supply D (6 bases each). The germline CDR1 and CDR2 sequences are SQVTM and ANQGSEA. The CDR3 is made up of 13 amino acids. Trimming took off 7 bases at V and 2 bases at J, with 15 bases between the two ends. CDR3 sequence (DNA): TGCAGCGGGTCGAGGGGGGCACCCTACGAGCAGTACTTC. Its protein is CSGSRGAPYEQYF.

This clonotype was counted ten times or more. The chain is built from TRBV7-2 and TRBJ2-7, with 9 nucleotides matching TRBD1. This CDR3 is 14 amino acids long. The V and J ends lost 5 bases and 3 bases, in that order; junction bases with no gene match: 5. Per germline, CDR1 SGHTA and CDR2 FQGNSA. CDR3 amino acids: CASSPRQGGYEQYF. The CDR3 nucleotides are TGTGCCAGCAGCCCCCGACAGGGGGGCTACGAGCAGTACTTC. Variable domain in full (rest from reference TRBV7-2 and TRBJ2-7): GAGVSQSPSNKVTEKGKDVELRCDPISGHTALYWYRQSLGQGLEFLIYFQGNSAPDKSGLPSDRFSAERTGGSVSTLTIQRTQQEDSAVYLCASSPRQGGYEQYFGPGTRLTVT.

The table lists this clonotype with many counts. J is TRBJ1-6 and V is TRBV6-5, with TRBD1 matching 7 bases. V shed 1 base, J shed 7 bases, and the junction held 7 bases outside the gene matches. Germline CDR1 is MNHEY and CDR2 is SVGAGI. There are 16 residues in the CDR3. Here the CDR3 DNA reads TGTGCCAGCAGTTACTTATCCGGGACAGTCAATTCACCCCTCCACTTT. It encodes CASSYLSGTVNSPLHF.

Only a few counts were recorded for this clonotype. The rearrangement links TRBV4-3 to TRBJ2-3, with D unresolved. V lost 1 base, J lost 2 bases, and 4 bases lay in between. Germline V gene lookup returns CDR1 LGHNA and CDR2 YSLEER. The CDR3 has 13 amino acids. In nucleotides, the CDR3 is TGCGCCAGCAGCCAAGTAATCACAGATACGCAGTATTTT. Protein sequence: CASSQVITDTQYF.

In this sample, this clonotype turned up many times. The gene calls are TRBV4-1 and TRBJ1-3, with D unresolved. Per the germline V gene, CDR1 is MGHRA and CDR2 is YSYEKL. The CDR3 length is 16 residues. The V end was cut by 2 bases, the J end by 0 bases, with 11 bases between. The CDR3 sequence: CASSQPYKSSGNTIYF. CDR3 DNA sequence: TGCGCCAGCAGCCAACCCTACAAGAGCTCTGGAAACACCATATATTTT.

There are many counts of this clonotype. This may be a read error, as it is one base from a much larger clone. The chain links TRBV7-9 to TRBJ1-2; tentatively, D is TRBD1 (6 bases). The germline gives CDR1 SEHNR, CDR2 FQNEAQ (reference sequence). CDR3 length: 15 residues. Trimming removed 4 bases from V and 6 bases from J, with 18 bases in between. In DNA form, the CDR3 reads TGTGCCAGCAGCTCGATGACAGGCTCTGTGAATGGCTACACCTTC. Translated: CASSSMTGSVNGYTF.

This clonotype was detected a few times. The chain uses TRBV9 and TRBJ2-1, with a possible D match to TRBD2 (6 bases). CDR1 and CDR2 (germline): SGDLS, YYNGEE. CDR3 length equals 14 residues. The V gene lost 5 bases and the J gene lost 2 bases, with 11 bases spanning the gap. The DNA for the CDR3 is TGTGCCAGCAGTCAAGGGGAGGCCTACAATGAGCAGTTCTTC. Encoded protein: CASSQGEAYNEQFF.

This clonotype occurred many times. In DNA, the CDR3 is TGTGCCAGCAGCCCTATAGCGGGAGCACCATCCAAAAACATTCAGTACTTC. It translates to CASSPIAGAPSKNIQYF. The rearrangement joins TRBV7-2 to TRBJ2-4, with 9 bases that match TRBD2. The length of the CDR3 is 17 residues. Per germline, CDR1 SGHTA and CDR2 FQGNSA. The J segment lost 2 bases and the V segment lost 5 bases, leaving 10 bases of the junction unmatched.

This clonotype was recorded many times. This chain connects TRBV20-1 to TRBJ2-5, with 10 bases aligning to TRBD1. This CDR3 spans 15 amino acids. V shed 1 base, J shed 2 bases, and the junction held 4 bases outside the gene matches. Germline CDR1 is DFQATT and CDR2 is SNEGSKA (reference sequence). The DNA for the CDR3 is TGCAGTGCTAGAGGGGGACAGGGGAGGCAAGAGACCCAGTACTTC. Protein product: CSARGGQGRQETQYF.

This clonotype was seen many times. V gene TRBV7-9 combines with J gene TRBJ2-7; weak D call: TRBD1 (6 bases). Germline lookup yields CDR1 SEHNR and CDR2 FQNEAQ (reference sequence). V lost 5 bases and J 2 bases, leaving 13 bases between the germline ends. The CDR3 contains 14 residues. The CDR3 DNA sequence: TGTGCCAGCAGCCTGAGGGACAAGCCCTACGAGCAGTACTTC. It codes for CASSLRDKPYEQYF.

This clonotype has at least ten counts. V usage is TRBV24-1 and J usage is TRBJ2-3; no clear D. Germline V lookup: CDR1 KGHDR, CDR2 SFDVKD. V was trimmed by 4 bases and J by 2 bases, leaving 6 bases between them. This CDR3 is built from 13 residues. The CDR3 DNA reads as TGTGCCACCAGTGAATTGATCACAGATACGCAGTATTTT. Its protein product is CATSELITDTQYF.